Shown below are 29 T cell receptor beta chains from a single sample sequenced in a study of early T cells in non-severe SARS-CoV-2 infection. Via MiXCR, TCRdb re-called the 5' RACE reads, giving one row per CDR3 protein. Of tens of thousands of distinct CDR3 sequences in the sample, more than 10% were seen once. Sequencing was performed on whole blood, taken at baseline. The source of these receptors is an adult who was a healthcare worker with PCR-confirmed SARS-CoV-2 infection or an uninfected control (not recorded which). The donor label of this sample is uncertain.

This clonotype was counted only a few times. The chain links TRBV18 to TRBJ1-4; D not resolved. V was trimmed by 3 bases and J by 5 bases, leaving 10 bases between them. The germline V gene has CDR1 KGHSH and CDR2 LQKENI. The CDR3 is 14 amino acids. The CDR3 bases are TGTGCCAGCTCACCGACGAGACGAAATGAAAAACTGTTTTTT. Protein: CASSPTRRNEKLFF.

This clonotype was observed at least ten times. The chain links TRBV19 to TRBJ1-5, with TRBD1 matching over 8 bases. Germline V lookup: CDR1 LNHDA, CDR2 SQIVND (reference sequence). With 4 bases clipped from V and 6 bases from J, the junction kept 14 bases outside the gene matches. This CDR3 has 17 residues. The CDR3 coding sequence is TGTGCCAGTAGTACACTCCGGGACGGAACAGGGGGTCAGCCCCAGCATTTT. It codes for CASSTLRDGTGGQPQHF.

The chain couples TRBV7-2 to TRBJ2-5; 7 bases align to TRBD1. The CDR3 has 15 amino acids. J lost 5 bases, V lost 3 bases, and 9 bases had no gene match. Germline V CDR1 and CDR2: SGHTA, FQGNSA. CDR3 DNA: TGTGCCAGCAGCTTGGGGGACAGCCGTAGGGAGACCCAGTACTTC. Its protein is CASSLGDSRRETQYF.

The chain has TRBV19 and TRBJ1-5; tentatively, D is TRBD1 (5 bases). The CDR3 has 14 residues. Trimming cost V 7 bases and J 2 bases, with 12 bases left between them. CDR1 and CDR2 from the germline V gene are LNHDA and SQIVND (reference sequence). In DNA, the CDR3 is TGTGCCAGTAATCCGGGGACCGGCAATCAGCCCCAGCATTTT. Protein sequence: CASNPGTGNQPQHF.

J is TRBJ1-1 and V is TRBV5-4; D is possibly TRBD1 (6 bases). The length of the CDR3 is 14 residues. V shed 5 bases and J shed 5 bases, with 16 bases lying between them. CDR1 and CDR2 (germline): SGHNT, YYREEE (reference sequence). CDR3 in DNA: TGTGCCAGCAGTTCAGGGGATCGATGGACTGAAGCTTTCTTT. Its translation is CASSSGDRWTEAFF.

This chain uses TRBV7-3 with TRBJ2-2, with 11 bases matching TRBD2. The length of the CDR3 is 16 residues. J gave up 6 bases and V 5 bases, and 8 bases lay outside the gene matches. From germline, CDR1 is SGHTA and CDR2 FQGTGA. The CDR3 reads CASSHWTSGLPGELFF. CDR3 DNA sequence: TGTGCCAGCAGCCACTGGACTAGCGGGCTGCCCGGGGAGCTGTTTTTT.

This clonotype was detected a few times. V and J are TRBV15 and TRBJ1-1, with D perhaps matching TRBD1 (6 bases). Trimming took 5 bases from V and 4 from J, leaving 14 bases between them. This CDR3 contains 14 residues. CDR1 and CDR2 from the germline V gene are LNHNV and YYDKDF (reference sequence). The CDR3 nucleotides are TGTGCCACCAGCGCCCGGGGGGCCGTCACTGAAGCTTTCTTT. Its translation is CATSARGAVTEAFF.

This clonotype was found a few times. This chain connects TRBV5-1 to TRBJ1-1; 7 bases agree with TRBD1. The CDR3 totals 14 residues. The germline V gene has CDR1 SGHRS and CDR2 YFSETQ. Trimming removed 1 base from V and 4 bases from J; junction bases left unmatched: 4. This CDR3 is CASSLQGGPTEAFF. CDR3 nucleotides: TGCGCCAGCAGCTTGCAAGGGGGCCCCACTGAAGCTTTCTTT.

This clonotype appeared many times. V and J are TRBV6-1 and TRBJ1-1; weak D call: TRBD1 (5 bases). Germline V gene data show CDR1 as MNHNS and CDR2 as SASEGT. The CDR3 loop spans 12 amino acids. V was trimmed by 2 bases and J by 10 bases, leaving 11 bases between them. CDR3 coding DNA: TGTGCCAGCAGTGAACGGGGGAATCGAGCTTTCTTT. Its translation is CASSERGNRAFF.

This clonotype was counted many times. The chain recombines TRBV20-1 with TRBJ2-5; tentative D call: TRBD2 (6 bases). The CDR3 is 14 amino acids. The V and J ends lost 3 bases and 0 bases respectively, with 11 bases between them. Germline V gene lookup returns CDR1 DFQATT and CDR2 SNEGSKA (reference sequence). The chain's CDR3 is CSASTEGYQETQYF. The CDR3 DNA reads as TGCAGTGCTAGTACGGAGGGTTACCAAGAGACCCAGTACTTC.

In this sample, this clonotype turned up many times. The V call is TRBV24-1, the J call TRBJ2-2; 8 bases line up with TRBD1. This CDR3 spans 13 amino acids. Per the germline V gene, CDR1 is KGHDR and CDR2 is SFDVKD. The V and J ends lost 7 bases and 5 bases, in that order; junction bases with no gene match: 2. CDR3 nucleotides: TGTGCCACCAGGGGGACAGGAACCGGGGAGCTGTTTTTT. This translates into CATRGTGTGELFF.

This clonotype occurred a few times. The rearrangement links TRBV19 to TRBJ2-1; TRBD2 aligns across 10 bases. CDR3 size: 14 residues. Germline V gives CDR1 LNHDA, CDR2 SQIVND (reference sequence). The junction had 8 bases not matched to a gene; V was cut back by 10 bases and J by 5 bases. CDR3 bases: TGTGCCAATACCGGGACTAGCGAACACAATGAGCAGTTCTTC. Residues: CANTGTSEHNEQFF.

This clonotype has only a few counts. The chain recombines TRBV9 with TRBJ2-3; D gene unclear. CDR1 and CDR2 from the germline V gene are SGDLS and YYNGEE. Trimming removed 1 base from V and 6 bases from J, with 9 bases in between. The CDR3 length is 13 residues. The CDR3 is CASSVLQQDTQYF. In DNA, the CDR3 is TGTGCCAGCAGCGTACTGCAGCAGGATACGCAGTATTTT.

J is TRBJ2-5 and V is TRBV21-1. TRBV21-1 is shown as a pseudogene. The CDR3 is 12 residues long. The CDR3 DNA follows: TGTGCCAGCGTCTGCACCCAAGAGACCCAGTACTTC. It translates to CASVCTQETQYF.

The V and J genes are TRBV6-1 and TRBJ2-7, with D uncertain. From germline, CDR1 is MNHNS and CDR2 SASEGT. The CDR3 is 13 amino acids. V was cut by 3 bases and J by 2 bases, with 8 bases left in between. CDR3 DNA sequence: TGTGCCAGCAGTGATGGTGTCACCTACGAGCAGTACGTC. Residues: CASSDGVTYEQYV.

This chain joins TRBV2 and TRBJ2-7; D unresolved. Trimming stripped 4 bases from V and 2 bases from J, with 9 bases between. CDR3 length: 13 amino acids. Germline CDR1 reads SNHLY; CDR2 reads FYNNEI. The CDR3 sequence: CASSGAATYEQYV. CDR3 coding DNA: TGTGCCAGCAGTGGGGCAGCCACCTACGAGCAGTACGTC.

J is TRBJ1-2 and V is TRBV20-1; TRBD1 is a possible D gene (6 bases). Deletions cut 2 bases from V and 8 bases from J, with 12 bases between. Looked up from germline, CDR1 is DFQATT and CDR2 is SNEGSKA (reference sequence). The CDR3 has 12 amino acids. The CDR3 sequence: CSARQGNTGYTF. CDR3 DNA sequence: TGCAGTGCTAGACAGGGGAATACAGGCTACACCTTC.

V and J are TRBV20-1 and TRBJ2-3, with 8 positions matching TRBD1. V lost 6 bases to trimming and J lost 3 bases; unmatched junction nucleotides: 5. CDR3 size: 13 residues. Germline V gene sequence: CDR1 DFQATT, CDR2 SNEGSKA (reference sequence). The CDR3, as DNA: TGCAGTGCGACGGGACAGGCGACAGATACGCAGTATTTT. Translation: CSATGQATDTQYF.

This clonotype showed up many times. The chain is built from TRBV7-3 and TRBJ2-3; the D gene is possibly TRBD1 (6 bases). V lost 4 bases, J lost 8 bases, and 10 bases lay in between. Germline assignment: CDR1 SGHTA and CDR2 FQGTGA. This CDR3 has 12 amino acids. CDR3 coding DNA: TGTGCCAGCAGCTCCCCGGACAGTACGCAGTATTTT. It specifies CASSSPDSTQYF. Filled out from reference TRBV7-3 and TRBJ2-3, the complete variable domain reads GAGVSQTPSNKVTEKGKYVELRCDPISGHTALYWYRQSLGQGPEFLIYFQGTGAADDSGLPNDRFFAVRPEGSVSTLKIQRTERGDSAVYLCASSSPDSTQYFGPGTRLTVL.

The rearrangement uses TRBV7-2 and TRBJ2-2; 10 bases match TRBD2. CDR3 length: 17 residues. Germline CDR1 SGHTA, CDR2 FQGNSA. J gave up 4 bases and V 5 bases, and 10 bases lay outside the gene matches. CDR3 region: CASSPMSGGAGTGELFF. The CDR3 region has the DNA TGTGCCAGCAGCCCCATGAGCGGGGGGGCCGGCACCGGGGAGCTGTTTTTT.

The chain combines TRBV5-4 with TRBJ2-6; D call uncertain. The length of the CDR3 is 15 residues. Germline assignment: CDR1 SGHNT and CDR2 YYREEE (reference sequence). The ends were cut back, 3 bases at V and 4 bases at J, with 11 bases in the middle. The chain's CDR3 is CASSSPPGGANVLTF. CDR3 bases: TGTGCCAGCAGCTCTCCCCCTGGCGGGGCCAACGTCCTGACTTTC.

The chain combines TRBV12-3 or TRBV12-4 with TRBJ2-2, with 9 nucleotides matching TRBD2. This CDR3 has 19 residues. V lost 1 base to trimming and J lost 0 bases; unmatched junction nucleotides: 9. This chain's CDR3 is CASSLDGLAGIANTGELFF. The CDR3 bases are TGTGCCAGCAGTTTAGACGGCCTAGCGGGGATCGCGAACACCGGGGAGCTGTTTTTT.

This sequence joins TRBV19 and TRBJ1-2, with a weak D call TRBD1 (6 bases). The CDR3 consists of 19 residues. Germline CDR1 and CDR2: LNHDA and SQIVND (reference sequence). V gave up 1 base and J gave up 0 bases, with 21 bases separating them. CDR3 coding DNA: TGTGCCAGTAGTATAGGACAGTTTGACAGGTCACAAGCTAACTATGGCTACACCTTC. Its protein product is CASSIGQFDRSQANYGYTF.

The chain has TRBV29-1 and TRBJ2-1, with 7 bases identical to TRBD1. With 1 base clipped from V and 10 bases from J, the junction kept 7 bases outside the gene matches. The CDR3 is 13 residues long. CDR1 is SQVTM and CDR2 is ANQGSEA in the germline V gene. The CDR3 DNA is TGCAGCGTTGAAGGACAGGGAGCTGTAGAGCAGTTCTTC. Protein sequence: CSVEGQGAVEQFF.

This clonotype is medium-sized within its sample. The chain recombines TRBV20-1 with TRBJ1-3, with D unresolved. Germline V lookup: CDR1 DFQATT, CDR2 SNEGSKA (reference sequence). The CDR3 spans 13 residues. V was pared by 0 bases and J by 3 bases, with 6 bases between. CDR3 amino acids: CSARDGVGNTIYF. The CDR3 nucleotides read TGCAGTGCTAGAGATGGGGTTGGAAACACCATATATTTT.

The genes are TRBV7-6 and TRBJ2-3; the D gene could be TRBD1 or TRBD2 (6 bases each). From germline, CDR1 is SGHVS and CDR2 FNYEAQ. The CDR3 sequence is 15 residues long. V was pared by 2 bases and J by 2 bases, with 11 bases between. This CDR3 is CASSLTGAYTDTQYF. The CDR3 DNA reads as TGTGCCAGCAGCTTAACGGGGGCTTACACAGATACGCAGTATTTT.

This chain joins TRBV1 and TRBJ1-5; no check of the table's D call, TRBD1, against the DNA was made. TRBV1 is classified as a pseudogene. The CDR3 runs 16 residues. The CDR3 nucleotides are TGCACCAGCAGCCAAGATGGGCACAGGGTCCATCAGCCCCAGCATTTT. It translates to CTSSQDGHRVHQPQHF.

The table lists this clonotype with a few counts. This rearrangement joins TRBV7-3 to TRBJ2-3, with D perhaps matching TRBD1 or TRBD2 (5 bases each). Between the trimmed V and J ends, which lost 4 bases and 5 bases, there was a span of 16 bases. Germline CDR1 reads SGHTA; CDR2 reads FQGTGA. This CDR3 region has 15 residues. This CDR3 is CASSSNRGRGDTQYF. CDR3 nucleotides: TGTGCCAGCAGCTCAAACCGGGGCCGTGGAGATACGCAGTATTTT.

As concerns this clonotype: An end of the junction does not agree with germline; a read error may underlie this. CDR3 protein: CASSYSLVTGELFF. In DNA form, the CDR3 reads TGTGCCAGCAGTTACTCTTTGGTAACCGGGGAGCTTTTTTTT. The chain combines TRBV6-6 with TRBJ2-2, with a weak D call TRBD2 (5 bases). CDR1 and CDR2 from the germline V gene are MNHNY and SVGAGI (reference sequence). The CDR3 sequence is 14 residues long.